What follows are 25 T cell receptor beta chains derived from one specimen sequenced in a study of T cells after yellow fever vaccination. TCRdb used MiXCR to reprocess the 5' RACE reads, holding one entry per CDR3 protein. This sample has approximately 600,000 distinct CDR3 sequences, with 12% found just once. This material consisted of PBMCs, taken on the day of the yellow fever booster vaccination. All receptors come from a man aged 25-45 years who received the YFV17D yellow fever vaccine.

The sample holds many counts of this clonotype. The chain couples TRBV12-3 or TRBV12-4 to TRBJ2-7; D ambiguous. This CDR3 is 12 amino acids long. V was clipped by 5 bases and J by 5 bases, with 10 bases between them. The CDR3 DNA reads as TGTGCCAGCAGTCCTCAAGTTGACGAGCAGTACTTC. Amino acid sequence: CASSPQVDEQYF.

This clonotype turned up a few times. The DNA for the CDR3 is TGCAGCGTGGACAGGGGAGGGGGCGAGCAGTACTTC. Residues: CSVDRGGGEQYF. The V gene is TRBV29-1, the J gene TRBJ2-7, with TRBD1 identical over 9 bases. This CDR3 spans 12 amino acids. The germline V gene has CDR1 SQVTM and CDR2 ANQGSEA. With 6 bases clipped from V and 6 bases from J, the junction kept 6 bases outside the gene matches.

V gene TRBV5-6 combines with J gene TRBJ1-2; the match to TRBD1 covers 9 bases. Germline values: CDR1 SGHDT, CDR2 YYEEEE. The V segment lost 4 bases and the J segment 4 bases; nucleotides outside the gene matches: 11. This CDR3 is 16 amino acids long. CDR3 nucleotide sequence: TGTGCCAGCAGCAAAAGAACCGGGACAGGGTTCTATGGCTACACCTTC. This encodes CASSKRTGTGFYGYTF.

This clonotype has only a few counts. The CDR3 nucleotides are TGTGCCAGCAGCCAACATGGGTACAGTCCCCTAGCGGCCCTCCACTTT. Residues: CASSQHGYSPLAALHF. The chain joins TRBV3-1 to TRBJ1-6; no clear D gene. The V end lost 2 bases, the J end lost 14 bases, and 22 bases lay between the germline ends. There are 16 residues in the CDR3. Germline V CDR1 and CDR2: LGHDT, YNNKEL (reference sequence).

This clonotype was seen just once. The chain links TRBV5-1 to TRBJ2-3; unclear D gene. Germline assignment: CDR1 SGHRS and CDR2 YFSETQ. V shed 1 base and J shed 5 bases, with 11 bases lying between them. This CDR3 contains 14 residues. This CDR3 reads CASSLSPGVDTQYF. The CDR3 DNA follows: TGCGCCAGCAGCTTGAGCCCCGGTGTAGATACGCAGTATTTT.

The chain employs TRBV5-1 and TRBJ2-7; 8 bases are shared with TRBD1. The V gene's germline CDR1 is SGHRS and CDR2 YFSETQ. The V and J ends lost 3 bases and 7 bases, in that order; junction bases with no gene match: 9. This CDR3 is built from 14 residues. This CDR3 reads CASSSGQGLWEQYF. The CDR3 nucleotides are TGCGCCAGCAGCTCCGGACAGGGTCTCTGGGAGCAGTACTTC.

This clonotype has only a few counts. The CDR3 sequence is CASSPGGEQTQYF. The DNA for the CDR3 is TGCGCCAGCAGCCCGGGGGGCGAACAGACCCAGTACTTC. The rearrangement uses TRBV5-1 and TRBJ2-5, with TRBD2 as a possible D gene (7 bases). The CDR3 spans 13 residues. V was pared by 4 bases and J by 6 bases, with 13 bases between. Germline CDR1 reads SGHRS; CDR2 reads YFSETQ.

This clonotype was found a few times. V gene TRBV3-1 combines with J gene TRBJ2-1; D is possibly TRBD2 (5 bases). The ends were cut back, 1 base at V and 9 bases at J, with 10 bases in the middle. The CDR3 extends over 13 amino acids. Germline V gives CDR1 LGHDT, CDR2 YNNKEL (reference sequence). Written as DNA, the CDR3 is TGTGCCAGCAGCCAAGCGACTATACGTGAGCAGTTCTTC. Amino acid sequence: CASSQATIREQFF.

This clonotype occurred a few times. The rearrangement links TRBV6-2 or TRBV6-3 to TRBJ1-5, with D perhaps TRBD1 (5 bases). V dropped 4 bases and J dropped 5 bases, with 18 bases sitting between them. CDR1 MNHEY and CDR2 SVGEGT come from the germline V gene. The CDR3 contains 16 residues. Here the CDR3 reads CASSSPPRVSHQPQHF. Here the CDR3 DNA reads TGTGCCAGCAGTTCACCCCCCAGGGTGAGTCATCAGCCCCAGCATTTT.

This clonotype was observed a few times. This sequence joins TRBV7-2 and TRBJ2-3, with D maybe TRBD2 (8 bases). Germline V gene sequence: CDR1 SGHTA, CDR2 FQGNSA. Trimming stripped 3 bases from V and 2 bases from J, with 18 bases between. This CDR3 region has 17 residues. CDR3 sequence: CASSFDVGRGLTDTQYF. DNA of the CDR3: TGTGCCAGCAGCTTTGACGTCGGGAGGGGGCTCACAGATACGCAGTATTTT.

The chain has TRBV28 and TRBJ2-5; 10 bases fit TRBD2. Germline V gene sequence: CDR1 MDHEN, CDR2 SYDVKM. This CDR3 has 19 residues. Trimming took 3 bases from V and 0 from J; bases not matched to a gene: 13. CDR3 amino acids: CASSFIVGLAEGNQETQYF. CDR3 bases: TGTGCCAGCAGTTTTATTGTCGGACTAGCGGAGGGGAACCAAGAGACCCAGTACTTC. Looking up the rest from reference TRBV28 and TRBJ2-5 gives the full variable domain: DVKVTQSSRYLVKRTGEKVFLECVQDMDHENMFWYRQDPGLGLRLIYFSYDVKMKEKGDIPEGYSVSREKKERFSLILESASTNQTSMYLCASSFIVGLAEGNQETQYFGPGTRLLVL.

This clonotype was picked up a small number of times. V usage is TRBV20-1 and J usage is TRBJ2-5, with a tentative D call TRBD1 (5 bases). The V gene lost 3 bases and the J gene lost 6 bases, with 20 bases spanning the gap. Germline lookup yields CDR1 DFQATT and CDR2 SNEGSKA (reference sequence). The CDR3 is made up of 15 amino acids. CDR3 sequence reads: CSASSLWGAAKTQYF. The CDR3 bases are TGCAGTGCTAGTTCGCTATGGGGCGCGGCGAAGACCCAGTACTTC.

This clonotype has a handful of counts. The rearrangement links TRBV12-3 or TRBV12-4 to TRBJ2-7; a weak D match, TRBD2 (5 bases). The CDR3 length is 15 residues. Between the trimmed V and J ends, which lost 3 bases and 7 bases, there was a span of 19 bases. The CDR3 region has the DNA TGTGCCAGCAGTTTTCAGGCGACAAAAACGGGAGAGCAGTACTTC. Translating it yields CASSFQATKTGEQYF.

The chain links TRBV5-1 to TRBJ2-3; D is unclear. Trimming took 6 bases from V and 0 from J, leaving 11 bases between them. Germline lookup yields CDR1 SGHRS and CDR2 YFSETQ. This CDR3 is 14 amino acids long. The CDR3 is CASKFGDSTDTQYF. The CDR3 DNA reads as TGCGCCAGCAAATTTGGAGATAGCACAGATACGCAGTATTTT.

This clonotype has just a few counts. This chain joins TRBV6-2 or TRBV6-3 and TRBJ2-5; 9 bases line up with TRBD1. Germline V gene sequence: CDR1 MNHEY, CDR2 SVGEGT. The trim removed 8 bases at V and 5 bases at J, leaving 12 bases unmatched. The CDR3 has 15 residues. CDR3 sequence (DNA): TGTGCCAGCCTTGGGGACAGGGTATTTGCGGAGACCCAGTACTTC. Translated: CASLGDRVFAETQYF.

CDR3 amino acids: CSATIGSSNEQFF. CDR3 coding DNA: TGCAGTGCCACCATAGGTAGCAGCAATGAGCAGTTCTTC. This chain uses TRBV20-1 with TRBJ2-1; no definite D call. With 6 bases removed from V and 6 bases from J, the gap between germline ends came to 15 bases. CDR3 size: 13 residues. CDR1 is DFQATT and CDR2 is SNEGSKA in the germline V gene (reference sequence).

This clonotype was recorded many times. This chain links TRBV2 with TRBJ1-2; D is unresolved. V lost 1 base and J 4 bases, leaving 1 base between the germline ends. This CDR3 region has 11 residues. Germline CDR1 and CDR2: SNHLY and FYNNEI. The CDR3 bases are TGTGCCAGCAGTGAAGTCTATGGCTACACCTTC. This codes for CASSEVYGYTF.

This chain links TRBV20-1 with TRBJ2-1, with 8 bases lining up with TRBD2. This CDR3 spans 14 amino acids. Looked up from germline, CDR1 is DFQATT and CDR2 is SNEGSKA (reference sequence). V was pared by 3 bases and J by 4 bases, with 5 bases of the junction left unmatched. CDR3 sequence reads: CSARIAGLYNEQFF. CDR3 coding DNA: TGCAGTGCTAGGATAGCGGGGTTGTACAATGAGCAGTTCTTC.

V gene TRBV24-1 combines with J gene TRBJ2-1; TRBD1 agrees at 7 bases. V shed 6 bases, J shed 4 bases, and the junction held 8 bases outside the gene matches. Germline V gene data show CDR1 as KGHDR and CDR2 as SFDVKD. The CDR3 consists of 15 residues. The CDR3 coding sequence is TGTGCCACCAGTCCCACGGGCAGGGGGTACAATGAGCAGTTCTTC. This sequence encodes CATSPTGRGYNEQFF.

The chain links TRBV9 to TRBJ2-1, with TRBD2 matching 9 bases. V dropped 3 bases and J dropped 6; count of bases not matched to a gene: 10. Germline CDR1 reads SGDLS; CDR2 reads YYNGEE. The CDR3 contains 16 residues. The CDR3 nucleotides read TGTGCCAGCAGCGCGGGCGGGACTAGCAGATTCAATGAGCAGTTCTTC. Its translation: CASSAGGTSRFNEQFF.

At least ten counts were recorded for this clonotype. The CDR3 nucleotides read TGTGCCAGCAGCTTTGACGGGCGACAAGAGACCCAGTACTTC. This codes for CASSFDGRQETQYF. The J gene is TRBJ2-5, the V gene TRBV7-2; D is uncertain. Germline V gives CDR1 SGHTA, CDR2 FQGNSA. The CDR3 is 14 amino acids. V shed 3 bases and J shed 2 bases, with 10 bases lying between them.

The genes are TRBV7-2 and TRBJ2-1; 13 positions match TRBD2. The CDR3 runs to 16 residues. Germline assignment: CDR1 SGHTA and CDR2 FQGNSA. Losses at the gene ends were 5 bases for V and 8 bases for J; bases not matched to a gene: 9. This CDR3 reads CASSPWTSGSRYEQFF. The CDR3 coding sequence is TGTGCCAGCAGCCCCTGGACTAGCGGGAGTCGGTATGAGCAGTTCTTC.

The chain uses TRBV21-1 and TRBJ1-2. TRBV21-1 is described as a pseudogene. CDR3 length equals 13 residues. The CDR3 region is CASSNWPHVGYTF. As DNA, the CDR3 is TGTGCCAGCAGCAACTGGCCGCATGTGGGCTACACCTTC.

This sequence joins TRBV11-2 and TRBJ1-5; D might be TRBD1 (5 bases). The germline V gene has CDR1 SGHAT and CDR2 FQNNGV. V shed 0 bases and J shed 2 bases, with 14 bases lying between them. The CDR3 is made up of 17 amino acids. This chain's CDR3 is CASSLDGQGTGNQPQHF. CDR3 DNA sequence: TGTGCCAGCAGCTTAGATGGTCAGGGCACAGGCAATCAGCCCCAGCATTTT.

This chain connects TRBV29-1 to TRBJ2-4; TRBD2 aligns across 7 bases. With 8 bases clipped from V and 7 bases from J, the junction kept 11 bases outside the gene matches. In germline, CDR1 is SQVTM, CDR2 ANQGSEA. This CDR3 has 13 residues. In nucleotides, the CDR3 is TGCAGCATCCACACGGGAGGTAGTAACATTCAGTACTTC. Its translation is CSIHTGGSNIQYF. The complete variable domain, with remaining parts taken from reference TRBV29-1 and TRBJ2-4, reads SAVISQKPSRDICQRGTSLTIQCQVDSQVTMMFWYRQQPGQSLTLIATANQGSEATYESGFVIDKFPISRPNLTFSTLTVSNMSPEDSSIYLCSIHTGGSNIQYFGAGTRLSVL.